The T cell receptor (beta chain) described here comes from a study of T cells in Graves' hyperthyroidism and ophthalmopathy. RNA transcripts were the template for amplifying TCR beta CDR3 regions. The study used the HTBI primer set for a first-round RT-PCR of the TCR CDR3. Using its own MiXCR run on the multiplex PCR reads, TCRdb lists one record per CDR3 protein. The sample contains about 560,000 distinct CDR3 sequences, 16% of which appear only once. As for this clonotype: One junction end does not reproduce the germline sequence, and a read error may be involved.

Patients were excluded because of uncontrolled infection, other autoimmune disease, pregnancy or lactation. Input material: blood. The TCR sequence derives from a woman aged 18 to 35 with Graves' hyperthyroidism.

CDR3 region: CASGVDPTGTTPHTF. In DNA form, the CDR3 reads TGTGCCAGCGGCGTAGACCCTACCGGGACAACCCCACACACCTTC. The rearrangement uses TRBV9 and TRBJ1-2; maybe TRBD1 (6 bases). CDR1 is SGDLS and CDR2 is YYNGEE in the germline V gene. The CDR3 covers 15 residues.